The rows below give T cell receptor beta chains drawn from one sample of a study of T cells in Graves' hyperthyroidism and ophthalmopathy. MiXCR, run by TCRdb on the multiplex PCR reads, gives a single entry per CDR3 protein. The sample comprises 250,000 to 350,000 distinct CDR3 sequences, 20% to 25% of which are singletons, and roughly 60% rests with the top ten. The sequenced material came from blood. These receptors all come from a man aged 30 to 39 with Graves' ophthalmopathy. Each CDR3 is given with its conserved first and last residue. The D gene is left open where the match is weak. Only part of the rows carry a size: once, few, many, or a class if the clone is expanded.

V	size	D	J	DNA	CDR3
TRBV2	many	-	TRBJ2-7	TGTGCCAGCAGTGAAGGGGGACCGTCCTACGAGCAGTACTTC	CASSEGGPSYEQYF
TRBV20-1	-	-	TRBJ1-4	TGCAGTGCTACACTTAATGAAAAACTGTTTTTT	CSATLNEKLFF
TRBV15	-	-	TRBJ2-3	TGTGCCACCAGCAGAGAGGGAGATACGCAGTATTTT	CATSREGDTQYF
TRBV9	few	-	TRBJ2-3	TGTGCCAGCAGCGTAGGTCCCTCATACACAGATACGCAGTATTTT	CASSVGPSYTDTQYF
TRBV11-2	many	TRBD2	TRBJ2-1	TGTGCCAGCAGCTTATCTCGCGGGAGCTCCTACAATGAGCAGTTCTTC	CASSLSRGSSYNEQFF
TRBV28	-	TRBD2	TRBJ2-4	TGTGCCAGCAACCACGGGGGGGGGGACATTCAGTACTTC	CASNHGGGDIQYF
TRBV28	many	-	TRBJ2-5	TGTGCCAGCAGTTTAGACCCGGGGACGAGAGAGACCCAGTACTTC	CASSLDPGTRETQYF
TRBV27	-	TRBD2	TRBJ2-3	TGTGCCAGTACTTTAGCGGGAGCGACAGATACGCAGTATTTT	CASTLAGATDTQYF
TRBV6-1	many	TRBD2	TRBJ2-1	TGTGCCAGCAGTCTCCCACTAGCGGGAACGTTGAATGAGCAGTTCTTC	CASSLPLAGTLNEQFF
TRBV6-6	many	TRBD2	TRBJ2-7	TGTGCCAGCAGTTACTCGAATAGCGGGAGCTACGAGCAGTACTTC	CASSYSNSGSYEQYF
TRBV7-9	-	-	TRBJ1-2	TGTACCAGCAGCCCCCCCACAGACGGTGGCTACACCTTC	CTSSPPTDGGYTF
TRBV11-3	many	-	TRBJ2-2	TGTGCCAGCGCTAACATGGGGGAGCTGTTTTTT	CASANMGELFF
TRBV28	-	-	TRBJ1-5	TGTGCCAGCATGAGGGATTATAGCAATCAGCCCCAGCATTTT	CASMRDYSNQPQHF
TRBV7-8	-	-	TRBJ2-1	TGTGCCAGCAGCCTCCTATCGAGCTCCTACAATGAGCAGTTCTTC	CASSLLSSSYNEQFF
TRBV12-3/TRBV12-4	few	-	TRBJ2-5	TGTGCCAGCAGTTTAACAGGGTGGGGAGAGACCCAGTACTTC	CASSLTGWGETQYF
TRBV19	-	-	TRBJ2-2	TGTGCCAGCTCCCGAACGGAGCGGGGGGAGCTGTTTTTT	CASSRTERGELFF
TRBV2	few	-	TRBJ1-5	TGTGCCAGCAGTGAAGGCAGGATGGGGCAGCCCCAGCATTTT	CASSEGRMGQPQHF
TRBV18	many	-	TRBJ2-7	TGTGCCAGCTCACGAGGGGCATCCTACGAGCAGTACTTC	CASSRGASYEQYF
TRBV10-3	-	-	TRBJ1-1	TGTGCCATCAATGATCCCTCGGGGGTAGACACTGAAGCTTTCTTT	CAINDPSGVDTEAFF
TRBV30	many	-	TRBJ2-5	TGTGCCTGGAGTGGCCTAGAGACCCAGTACTTC	CAWSGLETQYF
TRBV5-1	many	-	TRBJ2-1	TGCGCCAGCAGCCTGGGGGGCGGAGAGCAGTTCTTC	CASSLGGGEQFF
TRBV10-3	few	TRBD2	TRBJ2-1	TGTGCCATCAGTGAGTCGAAGCTAGCGGGAGGGAGTTACAATGAGCAGTTCTTC	CAISESKLAGGSYNEQFF
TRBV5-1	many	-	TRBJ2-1	TGCGCCAGCAGCGTTGGGACATCCACTACAAATGAGCAGTTCTTC	CASSVGTSTTNEQFF